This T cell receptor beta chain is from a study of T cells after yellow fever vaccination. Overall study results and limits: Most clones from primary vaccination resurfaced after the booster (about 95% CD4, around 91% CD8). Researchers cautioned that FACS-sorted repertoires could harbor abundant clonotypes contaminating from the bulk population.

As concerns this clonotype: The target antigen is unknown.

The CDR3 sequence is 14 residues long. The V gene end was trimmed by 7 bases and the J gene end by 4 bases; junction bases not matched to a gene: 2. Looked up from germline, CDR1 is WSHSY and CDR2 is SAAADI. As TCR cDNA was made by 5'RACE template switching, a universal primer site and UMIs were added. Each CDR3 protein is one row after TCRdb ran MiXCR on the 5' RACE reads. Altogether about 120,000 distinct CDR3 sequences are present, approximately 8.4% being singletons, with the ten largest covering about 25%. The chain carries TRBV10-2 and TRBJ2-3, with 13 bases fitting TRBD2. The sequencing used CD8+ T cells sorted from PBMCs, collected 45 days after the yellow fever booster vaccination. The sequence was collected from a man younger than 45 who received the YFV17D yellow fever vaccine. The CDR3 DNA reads TGCGCCAGCACCGGACTAGCGGGAGCAGATACGCAGTATTTT. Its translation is CASTGLAGADTQYF.